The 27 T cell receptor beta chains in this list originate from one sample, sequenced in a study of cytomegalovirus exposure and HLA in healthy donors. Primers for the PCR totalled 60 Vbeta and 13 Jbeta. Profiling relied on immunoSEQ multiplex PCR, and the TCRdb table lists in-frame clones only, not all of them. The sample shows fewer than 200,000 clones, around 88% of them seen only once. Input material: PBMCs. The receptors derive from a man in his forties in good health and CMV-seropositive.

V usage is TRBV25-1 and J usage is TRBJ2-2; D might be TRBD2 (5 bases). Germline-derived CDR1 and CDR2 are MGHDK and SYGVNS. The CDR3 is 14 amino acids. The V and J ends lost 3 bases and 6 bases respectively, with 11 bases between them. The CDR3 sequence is CASSEMPGAGELFF. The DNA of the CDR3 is TGTGCCAGCAGTGAGATGCCCGGGGCCGGGGAGCTGTTTTTT.

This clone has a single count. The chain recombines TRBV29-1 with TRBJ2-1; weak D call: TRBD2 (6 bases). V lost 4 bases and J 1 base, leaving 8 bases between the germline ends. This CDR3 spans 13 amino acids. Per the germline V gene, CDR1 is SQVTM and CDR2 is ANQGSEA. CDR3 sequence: CSVATSSYNEQFF. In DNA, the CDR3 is TGCAGCGTTGCGACTAGTTCCTACAATGAGCAGTTCTTC.

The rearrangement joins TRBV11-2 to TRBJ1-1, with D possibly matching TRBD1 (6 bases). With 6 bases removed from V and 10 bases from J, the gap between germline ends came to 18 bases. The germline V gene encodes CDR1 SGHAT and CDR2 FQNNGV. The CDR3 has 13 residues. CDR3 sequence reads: CASSLTGPGGAFF. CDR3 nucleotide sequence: TGTGCCAGCAGTCTTACAGGGCCCGGAGGAGCTTTCTTT.

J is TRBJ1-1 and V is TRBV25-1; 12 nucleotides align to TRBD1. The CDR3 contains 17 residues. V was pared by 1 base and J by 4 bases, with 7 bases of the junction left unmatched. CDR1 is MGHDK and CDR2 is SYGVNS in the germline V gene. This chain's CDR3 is CASSESHGTGGITEAFF. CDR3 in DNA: TGTGCCAGCAGTGAATCTCACGGGACAGGGGGCATCACTGAAGCTTTCTTT. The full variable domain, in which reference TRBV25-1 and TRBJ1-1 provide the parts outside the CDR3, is EADIYQTPRYLVIGTGKKITLECSQTMGHDKMYWYQQDPGMELHLIHYSYGVNSTEKGDLSSESTVSRIRTEHFPLTLESARPSHTSQYLCASSESHGTGGITEAFFGQGTRLTVV.

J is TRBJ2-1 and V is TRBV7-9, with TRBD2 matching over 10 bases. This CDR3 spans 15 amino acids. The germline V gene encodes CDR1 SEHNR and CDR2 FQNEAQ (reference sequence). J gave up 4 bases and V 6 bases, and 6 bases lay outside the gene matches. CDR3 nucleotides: TGTGCCAGCAGTCTTAGCGGGAGGTGGTACAATGAGCAGTTCTTC. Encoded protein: CASSLSGRWYNEQFF.

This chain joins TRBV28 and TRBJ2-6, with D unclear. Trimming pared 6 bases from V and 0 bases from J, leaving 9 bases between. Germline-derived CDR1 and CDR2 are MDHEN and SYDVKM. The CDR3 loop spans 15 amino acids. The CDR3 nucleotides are TGTGCCAGCAGCCTCGGCGGCTCTGGGGCCAACGTCCTGACTTTC. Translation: CASSLGGSGANVLTF.

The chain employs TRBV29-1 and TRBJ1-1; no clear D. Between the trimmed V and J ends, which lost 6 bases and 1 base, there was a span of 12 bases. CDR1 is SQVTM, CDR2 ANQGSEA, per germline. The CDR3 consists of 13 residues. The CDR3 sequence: CSVDRLTNTEAFF. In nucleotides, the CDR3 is TGCAGCGTAGACCGACTGACGAACACTGAAGCTTTCTTT.

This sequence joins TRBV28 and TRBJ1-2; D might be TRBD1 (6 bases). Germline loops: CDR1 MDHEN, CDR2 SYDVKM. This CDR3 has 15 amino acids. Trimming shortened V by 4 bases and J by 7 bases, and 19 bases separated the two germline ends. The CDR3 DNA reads TGTGCCAGCAGTTCCCTCAGTAACAGAGGGGGTGGCTACACCTTC. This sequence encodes CASSSLSNRGGGYTF.

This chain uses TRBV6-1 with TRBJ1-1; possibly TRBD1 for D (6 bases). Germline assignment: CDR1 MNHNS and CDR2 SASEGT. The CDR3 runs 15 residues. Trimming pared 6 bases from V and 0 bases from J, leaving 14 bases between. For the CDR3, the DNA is TGTGCCAGCAGGAGGACAGCCTCTGTGAACACTGAAGCTTTCTTT. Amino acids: CASRRTASVNTEAFF.

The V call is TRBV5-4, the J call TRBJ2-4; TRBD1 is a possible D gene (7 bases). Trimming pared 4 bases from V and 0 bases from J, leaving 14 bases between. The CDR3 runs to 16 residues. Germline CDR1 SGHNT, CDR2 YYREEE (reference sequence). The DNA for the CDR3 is TGTGCCAGCAGCGTACAGGGGACTTTAGCCAAAAACATTCAGTACTTC. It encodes CASSVQGTLAKNIQYF.

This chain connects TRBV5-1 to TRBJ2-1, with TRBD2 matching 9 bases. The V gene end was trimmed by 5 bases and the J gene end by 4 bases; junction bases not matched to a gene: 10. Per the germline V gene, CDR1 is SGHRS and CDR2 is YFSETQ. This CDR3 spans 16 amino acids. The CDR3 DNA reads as TGCGCCAGCAGACCTCCAGAGCGGGAGGTATACAATGAGCAGTTCTTC. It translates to CASRPPEREVYNEQFF.

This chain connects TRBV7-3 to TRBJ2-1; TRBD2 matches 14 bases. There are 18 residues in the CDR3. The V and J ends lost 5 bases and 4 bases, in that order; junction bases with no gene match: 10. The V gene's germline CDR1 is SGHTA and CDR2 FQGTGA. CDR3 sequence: CASSPGTSGSDRYNEQFF. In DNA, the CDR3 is TGTGCCAGCAGCCCCGGGACTAGCGGGAGTGATCGGTACAATGAGCAGTTCTTC.

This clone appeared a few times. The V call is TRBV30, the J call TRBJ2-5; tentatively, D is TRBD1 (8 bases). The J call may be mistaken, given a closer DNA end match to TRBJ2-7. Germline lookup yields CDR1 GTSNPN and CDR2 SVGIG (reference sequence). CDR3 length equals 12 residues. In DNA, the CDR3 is TGTGCCGCCTACAGGGGGGGCTACGAGCAGTACTTC. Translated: CAAYRGGYEQYF.

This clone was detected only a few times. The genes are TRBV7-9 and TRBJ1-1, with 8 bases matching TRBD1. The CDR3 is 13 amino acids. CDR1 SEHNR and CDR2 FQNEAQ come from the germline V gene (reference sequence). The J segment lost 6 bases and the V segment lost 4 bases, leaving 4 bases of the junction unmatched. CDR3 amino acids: CASSSTGGAEAFF. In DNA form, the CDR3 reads TGTGCCAGCAGCTCCACAGGGGGGGCTGAAGCTTTCTTT.

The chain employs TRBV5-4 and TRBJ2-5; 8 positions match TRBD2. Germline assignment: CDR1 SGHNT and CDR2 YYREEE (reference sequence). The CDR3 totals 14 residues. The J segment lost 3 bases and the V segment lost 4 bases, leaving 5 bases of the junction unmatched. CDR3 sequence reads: CASSAQLAEETQYF. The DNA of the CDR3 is TGTGCCAGCAGCGCGCAACTAGCGGAAGAGACCCAGTACTTC.

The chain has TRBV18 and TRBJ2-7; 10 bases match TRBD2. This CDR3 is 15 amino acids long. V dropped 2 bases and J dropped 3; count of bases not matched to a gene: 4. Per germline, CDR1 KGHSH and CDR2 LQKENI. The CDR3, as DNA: TGTGCCAGCTCACCAGGGGCTAGCGGGAGCTACGAGCAGTACTTC. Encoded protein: CASSPGASGSYEQYF.

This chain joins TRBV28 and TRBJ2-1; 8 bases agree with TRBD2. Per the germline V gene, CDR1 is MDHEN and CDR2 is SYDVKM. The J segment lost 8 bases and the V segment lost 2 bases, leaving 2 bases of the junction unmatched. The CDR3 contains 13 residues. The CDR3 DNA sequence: TGTGCCAGCAGTTTACCAGCGGGAGATGAGCAGTTCTTC. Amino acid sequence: CASSLPAGDEQFF. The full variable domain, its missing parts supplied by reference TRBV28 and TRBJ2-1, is DVKVTQSSRYLVKRTGEKVFLECVQDMDHENMFWYRQDPGLGLRLIYFSYDVKMKEKGDIPEGYSVSREKKERFSLILESASTNQTSMYLCASSLPAGDEQFFGPGTRLTVL.

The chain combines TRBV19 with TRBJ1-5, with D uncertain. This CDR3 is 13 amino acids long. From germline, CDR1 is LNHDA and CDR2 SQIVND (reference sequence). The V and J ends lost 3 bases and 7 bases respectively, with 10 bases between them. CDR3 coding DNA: TGTGCCAGTAGTATTTCGCCAGGCCAGCCCCAGCATTTT. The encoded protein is CASSISPGQPQHF.

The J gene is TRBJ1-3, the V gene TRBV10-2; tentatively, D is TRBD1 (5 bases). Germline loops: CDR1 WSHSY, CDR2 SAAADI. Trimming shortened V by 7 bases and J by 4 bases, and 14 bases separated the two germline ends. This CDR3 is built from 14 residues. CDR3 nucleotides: TGCGCCAGCACCTCCCTCAGGGAAGGAAACACCATATATTTT. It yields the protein CASTSLREGNTIYF.

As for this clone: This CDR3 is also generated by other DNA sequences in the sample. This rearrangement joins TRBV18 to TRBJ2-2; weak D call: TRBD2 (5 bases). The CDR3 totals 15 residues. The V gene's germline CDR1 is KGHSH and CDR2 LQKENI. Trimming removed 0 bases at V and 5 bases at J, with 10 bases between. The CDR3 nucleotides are TGTGCCAGCTCACCACCTTACAGAGGGACCGGGGAGCTGTTTTTT. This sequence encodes CASSPPYRGTGELFF.

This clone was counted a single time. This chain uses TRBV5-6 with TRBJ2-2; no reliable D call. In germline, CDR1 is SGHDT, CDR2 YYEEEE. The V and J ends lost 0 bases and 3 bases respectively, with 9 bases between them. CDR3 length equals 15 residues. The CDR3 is CASSLVFPHTGELFF. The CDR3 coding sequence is TGTGCCAGCAGCTTGGTCTTTCCCCACACCGGGGAGCTGTTTTTT.

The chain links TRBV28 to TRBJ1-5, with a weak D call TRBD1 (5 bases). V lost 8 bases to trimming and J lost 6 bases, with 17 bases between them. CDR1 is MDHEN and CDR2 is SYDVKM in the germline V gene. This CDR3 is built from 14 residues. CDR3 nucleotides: TGTGCCAGCGACTCTTGGGGGGACCCTCAGCCCCAGCATTTT. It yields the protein CASDSWGDPQPQHF. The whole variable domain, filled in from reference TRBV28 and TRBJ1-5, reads DVKVTQSSRYLVKRTGEKVFLECVQDMDHENMFWYRQDPGLGLRLIYFSYDVKMKEKGDIPEGYSVSREKKERFSLILESASTNQTSMYLCASDSWGDPQPQHFGDGTRLSIL.

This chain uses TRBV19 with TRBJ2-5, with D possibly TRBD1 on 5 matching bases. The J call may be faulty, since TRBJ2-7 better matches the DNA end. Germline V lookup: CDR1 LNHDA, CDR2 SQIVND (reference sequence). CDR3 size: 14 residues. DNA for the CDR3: TGTGCCAGTAAAATCGATGACAGTAACTACGAGCAGTACTTC. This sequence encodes CASKIDDSNYEQYF.

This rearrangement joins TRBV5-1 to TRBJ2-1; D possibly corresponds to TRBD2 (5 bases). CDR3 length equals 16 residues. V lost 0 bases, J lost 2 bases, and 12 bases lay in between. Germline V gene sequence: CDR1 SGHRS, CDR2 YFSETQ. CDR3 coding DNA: TGCGCCAGCAGCTTGGGAGGGAGAAGCACCTACAATGAGCAGTTCTTC. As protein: CASSLGGRSTYNEQFF.

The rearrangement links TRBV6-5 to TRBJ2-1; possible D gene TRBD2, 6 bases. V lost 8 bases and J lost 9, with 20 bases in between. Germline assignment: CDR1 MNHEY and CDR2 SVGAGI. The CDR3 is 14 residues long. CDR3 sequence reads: CASVGDYREVEQFF. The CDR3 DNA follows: TGTGCCAGCGTGGGAGACTATAGGGAGGTTGAGCAGTTCTTC.

The CDR3 DNA is TGTGCCAGCTCACGGGACAGGGGGCGTTTCTCCCATGGCTACACCTTC. Translating it yields CASSRDRGRFSHGYTF. The rearrangement links TRBV18 to TRBJ1-2, with 12 positions matching TRBD1. Germline V gene lookup returns CDR1 KGHSH and CDR2 LQKENI. The CDR3 sequence is 16 residues long. Trimming at V came to 4 bases and at J to 6 bases, leaving 9 bases not matched to a gene.

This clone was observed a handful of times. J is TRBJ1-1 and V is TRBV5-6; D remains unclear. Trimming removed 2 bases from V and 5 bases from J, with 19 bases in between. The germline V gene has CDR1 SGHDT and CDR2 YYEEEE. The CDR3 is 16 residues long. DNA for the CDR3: TGTGCCAGCAGCTTAAGAGGGATCGAAAGAGGGACTGAAGCTTTCTTT. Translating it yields CASSLRGIERGTEAFF.